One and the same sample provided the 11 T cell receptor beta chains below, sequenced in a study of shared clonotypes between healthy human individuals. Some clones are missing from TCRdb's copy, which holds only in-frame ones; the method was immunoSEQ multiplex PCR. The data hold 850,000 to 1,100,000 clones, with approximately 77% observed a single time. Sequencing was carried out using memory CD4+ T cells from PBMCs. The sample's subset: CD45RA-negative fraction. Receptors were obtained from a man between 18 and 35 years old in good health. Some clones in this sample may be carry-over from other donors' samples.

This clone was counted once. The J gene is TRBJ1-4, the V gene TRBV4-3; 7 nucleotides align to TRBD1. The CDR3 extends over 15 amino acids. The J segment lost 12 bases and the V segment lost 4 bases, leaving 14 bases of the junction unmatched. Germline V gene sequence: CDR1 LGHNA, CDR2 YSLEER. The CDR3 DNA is TGCGCCAGCAGCCTTATCGGGTCTACAGGGGCGGAACTGTTTTTT. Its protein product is CASSLIGSTGAELFF.

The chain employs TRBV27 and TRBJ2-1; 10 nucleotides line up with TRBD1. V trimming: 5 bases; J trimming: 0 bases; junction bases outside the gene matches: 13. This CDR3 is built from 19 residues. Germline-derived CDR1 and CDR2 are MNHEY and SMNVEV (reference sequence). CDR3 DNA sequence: TGTGCCAGCAGTCCCCGGGACAGGGGCTTTTCACCCTCCTACAATGAGCAGTTCTTC. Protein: CASSPRDRGFSPSYNEQFF.

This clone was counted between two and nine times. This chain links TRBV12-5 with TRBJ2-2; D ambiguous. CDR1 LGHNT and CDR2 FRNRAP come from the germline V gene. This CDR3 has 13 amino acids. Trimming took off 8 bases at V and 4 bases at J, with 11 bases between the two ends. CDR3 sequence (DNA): TGTGCTAGTCGATGGGCGGCCACCGGGGAGCTGTTTTTT. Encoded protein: CASRWAATGELFF.

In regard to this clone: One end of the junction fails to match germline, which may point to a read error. CDR3 region: CAWSPTGLDTVF. The CDR3 DNA reads TGTGCCTGGAGCCCCACAGGCCTAGATACCGTCTTC. The chain joins TRBV30 to TRBJ2-7, with D perhaps TRBD1 (5 bases). The germline V gene has CDR1 GTSNPN and CDR2 SVGIG (reference sequence). The CDR3 loop spans 12 amino acids.

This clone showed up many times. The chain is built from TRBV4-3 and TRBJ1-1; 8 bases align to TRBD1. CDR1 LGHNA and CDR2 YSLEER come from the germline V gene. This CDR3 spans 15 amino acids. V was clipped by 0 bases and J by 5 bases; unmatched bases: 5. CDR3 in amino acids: CASSQDGTGLTEAFF. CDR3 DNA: TGCGCCAGCAGCCAAGATGGGACAGGTTTGACTGAAGCTTTCTTT.

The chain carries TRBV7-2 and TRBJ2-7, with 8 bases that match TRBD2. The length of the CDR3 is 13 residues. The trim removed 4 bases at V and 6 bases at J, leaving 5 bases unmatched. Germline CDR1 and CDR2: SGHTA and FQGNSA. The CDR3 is CASSWGLGTEQYF. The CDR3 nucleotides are TGTGCCAGCAGCTGGGGACTAGGTACCGAGCAGTACTTC.

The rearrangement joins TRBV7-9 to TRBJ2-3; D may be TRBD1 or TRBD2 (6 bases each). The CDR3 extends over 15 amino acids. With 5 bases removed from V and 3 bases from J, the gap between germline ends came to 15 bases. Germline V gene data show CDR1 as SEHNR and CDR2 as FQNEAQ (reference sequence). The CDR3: CASSQAWGATDTQYF. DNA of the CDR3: TGTGCCAGCAGCCAGGCGTGGGGGGCGACAGATACGCAGTATTTT.

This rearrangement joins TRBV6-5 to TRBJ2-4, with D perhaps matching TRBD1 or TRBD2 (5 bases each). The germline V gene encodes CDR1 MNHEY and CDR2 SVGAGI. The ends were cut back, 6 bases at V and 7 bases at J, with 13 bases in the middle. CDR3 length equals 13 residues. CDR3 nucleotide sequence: TGTGCCAGCAGGCCATTGGGGGAGAACATTCAGTACTTC. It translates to CASRPLGENIQYF.

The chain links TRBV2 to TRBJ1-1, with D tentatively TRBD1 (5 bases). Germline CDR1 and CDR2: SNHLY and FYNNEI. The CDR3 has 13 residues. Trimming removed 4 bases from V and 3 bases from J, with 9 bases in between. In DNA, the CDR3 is TGTGCCAGCAGTGTTCGGGGGGACACTGAAGCTTTCTTT. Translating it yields CASSVRGDTEAFF.

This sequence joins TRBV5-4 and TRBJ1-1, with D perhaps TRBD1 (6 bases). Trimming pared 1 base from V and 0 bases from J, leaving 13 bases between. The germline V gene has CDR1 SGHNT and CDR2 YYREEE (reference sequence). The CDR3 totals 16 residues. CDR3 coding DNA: TGTGCCAGCAGCTTGCCGCAGGGGAGGATGAACACTGAAGCTTTCTTT. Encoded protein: CASSLPQGRMNTEAFF.

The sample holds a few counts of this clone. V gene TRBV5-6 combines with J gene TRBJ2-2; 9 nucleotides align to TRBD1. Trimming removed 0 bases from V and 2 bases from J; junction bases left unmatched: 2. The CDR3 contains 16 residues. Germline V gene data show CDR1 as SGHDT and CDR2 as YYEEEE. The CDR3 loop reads CASSLDRGLNTGELFF. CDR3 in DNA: TGTGCCAGCAGCTTGGACAGGGGGCTTAACACCGGGGAGCTGTTTTTT.